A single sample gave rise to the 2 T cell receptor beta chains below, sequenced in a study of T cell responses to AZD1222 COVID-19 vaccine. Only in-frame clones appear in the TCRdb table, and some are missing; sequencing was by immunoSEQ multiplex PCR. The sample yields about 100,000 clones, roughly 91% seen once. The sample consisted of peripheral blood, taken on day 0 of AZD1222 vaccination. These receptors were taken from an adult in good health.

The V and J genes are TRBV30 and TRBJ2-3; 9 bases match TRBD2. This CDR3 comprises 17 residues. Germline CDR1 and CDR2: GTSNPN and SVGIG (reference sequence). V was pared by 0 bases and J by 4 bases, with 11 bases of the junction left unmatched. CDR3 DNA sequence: TGTGCCTGGAGTGTACGGCCTAGCGGGAATTCTCCAGATACGCAGTATTTT. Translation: CAWSVRPSGNSPDTQYF.

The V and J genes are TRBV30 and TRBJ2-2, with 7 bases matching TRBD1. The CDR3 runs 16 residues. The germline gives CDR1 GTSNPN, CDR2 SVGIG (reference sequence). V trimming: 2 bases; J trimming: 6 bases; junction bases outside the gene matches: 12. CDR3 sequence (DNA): TGTGCCTGGAGTCTGACCCCGGGACAGTCTTCCGGGGAGCTGTTTTTT. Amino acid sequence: CAWSLTPGQSSGELFF. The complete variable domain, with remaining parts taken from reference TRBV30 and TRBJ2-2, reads SQTIHQWPATLVQPVGSPLSLECTVEGTSNPNLYWYRQAAGRGLQLLFYSVGIGQISSEVPQNLSASRPQDRQFILSSKKLLLSDSGFYLCAWSLTPGQSSGELFFGEGSRLTVL.